This T cell receptor (beta chain) stems from a study of blood T cells in healthy people across ages. Each donor gave around 9.3 milliliters of peripheral blood. Study-level findings and limits: Aged donors had fewer naive CD4+ cells and lower diversity than long-lived donors. Roughly linear declines in TCR beta diversity per million T cells occurred with age.

V lost 1 base, J lost 0 bases, and 10 bases lay in between. Germline-derived CDR1 and CDR2 are GTSNPN and SVGIG (reference sequence). The length of the CDR3 is 15 residues. A remark on this clonotype: The antigen is undetermined.

A second PCR, run for about 7 to 12 cycles, used a sample-barcoded 5' primer plus a J-beta primer mix. A template-switch adaptor with 12 random nucleotides tagged each cDNA molecule. TCRdb reprocessed the 5' RACE reads via MiXCR and lists one record per CDR3 protein. This table has about 1.5 million distinct CDR3 sequences, roughly 45% appearing once. The sample taken for sequencing was blood. The genes are TRBV30 and TRBJ2-1; D gene unclear. This TCR derives from a woman between 18 and 29 years old in good health. The CDR3 DNA follows: TGTGCCTGGAGTGACTCAGAATCCTCCTACAATGAGCAGTTCTTC. Translated: CAWSDSESSYNEQFF.